The 27 T cell receptor beta chains listed next were all sequenced from one sample in a study of blood T cell repertoires in COVID-19. This table comes from immunoSEQ multiplex PCR, and its TCRdb copy is limited to in-frame clones, with some not included. Of some 11,000 clones in the sample, roughly four fifths were seen once. The sequenced material came from peripheral blood. The receptor source for this set is a man in his fifties or sixties with active COVID-19.

This clone was seen a few times. V gene TRBV23-1 combines with J gene TRBJ1-4, with 7 bases lining up with TRBD1. TRBV23-1 is flagged as an ORF with uncertain function. V was pared by 2 bases and J by 5 bases, with 8 bases of the junction left unmatched. CDR3 length: 16 residues. This chain's CDR3 is CASSQRPGQLNEKLFF. The CDR3 DNA reads as TGCGCCAGCAGTCAACGGCCGGGACAGTTGAATGAAAAACTGTTTTTT.

This clone was detected only once. The chain is built from TRBV28 and TRBJ2-1; TRBD2 matches at 7 bases. Germline V gene lookup returns CDR1 MDHEN and CDR2 SYDVKM. The CDR3 loop spans 15 amino acids. V lost 5 bases to trimming and J lost 6 bases; unmatched junction nucleotides: 10. This CDR3 reads CASSLGGGTVNEQFF. The CDR3, as DNA: TGTGCCAGCAGTCTCGGCGGGGGTACGGTCAATGAGCAGTTCTTC.

This clone was counted a single time. V gene TRBV30 combines with J gene TRBJ2-3; 9 bases are a match to TRBD2. This CDR3 has 18 residues. The ends lost 1 base at V and 5 bases at J; junction bases unmatched: 16. Looked up from germline, CDR1 is GTSNPN and CDR2 is SVGIG (reference sequence). The CDR3 bases are TGTGCCTGGAGTGGTCCCGTCGCTAGCGGGGTCTATGGAGATACGCAGTATTTT. Translating gives CAWSGPVASGVYGDTQYF.

V and J are TRBV2 and TRBJ2-6, with 7 nucleotides matching TRBD1. With 2 bases clipped from V and 0 bases from J, the junction kept 1 base outside the gene matches. In germline, CDR1 is SNHLY, CDR2 FYNNEI. The CDR3 contains 16 residues. CDR3 amino acids: CASSEWTGSGANVLTF. The CDR3 DNA reads TGTGCCAGCAGTGAATGGACAGGCTCTGGGGCCAACGTCCTGACTTTC.

In its sample, this clone was seen a few times. This chain uses TRBV21-1 with TRBJ1-2; TRBD1, the table's D call, lacks a check against the DNA. TRBV21-1 is noted as a pseudogene. CDR3 size: 20 residues. CDR3 in amino acids: CASSTDTGGPLYRTNYGYTF. The CDR3 nucleotides are TGTGCCAGCAGCACCGACACAGGGGGCCCGCTCTATAGGACTAACTATGGCTACACCTTC.

The rearrangement joins TRBV7-3 to TRBJ2-3; 13 bases fit TRBD2. The V and J ends lost 0 bases and 0 bases, in that order; junction bases with no gene match: 3. CDR1 is SGHTA, CDR2 FQGTGA, per germline. CDR3 length: 18 residues. Here the CDR3 reads CASSLTLLAGGSTDTQYF. In DNA, the CDR3 is TGTGCCAGCAGCTTAACCCTACTAGCGGGAGGGAGCACAGATACGCAGTATTTT.

This clone ranks as large. This chain links TRBV10-2 with TRBJ1-6; D perhaps matches TRBD1 (6 bases). This CDR3 region has 12 residues. The germline V gene has CDR1 WSHSY and CDR2 SAAADI. V lost 10 bases and J lost 8, with 12 bases in between. The CDR3 sequence is CATEQGDSPLHF. DNA of the CDR3: TGCGCCACCGAACAGGGAGATTCACCCCTCCACTTT.

This chain joins TRBV2 and TRBJ2-7; D is possibly TRBD1 (6 bases). CDR1 is SNHLY, CDR2 FYNNEI, per germline. Trimming pared 6 bases from V and 3 bases from J, leaving 9 bases between. This CDR3 region has 12 residues. The CDR3 sequence is CASRGRGYEQYF. The CDR3 DNA sequence: TGTGCCAGCAGGGGCAGGGGCTACGAGCAGTACTTC. Complete variable domain (other parts from reference TRBV2 and TRBJ2-7): EPEVTQTPSHQVTQMGQEVILRCVPISNHLYFYWYRQILGQKVEFLVSFYNNEISEKSEIFDDQFSVERPDGSNFTLKIRSTKLEDSAMYFCASRGRGYEQYFGPGTRLTVT.

In nucleotides, the CDR3 is TGTGCCACCAGTGATCCGGGACTAGCAGATACGCAGTATTTT. As protein: CATSDPGLADTQYF. This chain connects TRBV24-1 to TRBJ2-3, with TRBD2 matching 8 bases. Unmatched junction bases numbered 2, after V lost 3 bases and J lost 4 bases. The CDR3 loop spans 14 amino acids. Germline V gives CDR1 KGHDR, CDR2 SFDVKD.

The chain employs TRBV28 and TRBJ2-3; 10 bases match TRBD2. This CDR3 contains 15 residues. Germline V lookup: CDR1 MDHEN, CDR2 SYDVKM. V trimming: 2 bases; J trimming: 3 bases; junction bases outside the gene matches: 2. Here the CDR3 DNA reads TGTGCCAGCAGTTTAGAAGCGGGAGGGACAGATACGCAGTATTTT. It yields the protein CASSLEAGGTDTQYF.

This chain connects TRBV10-3 to TRBJ2-1, with 8 bases aligning to TRBD2. V shed 10 bases and J 4 bases; nucleotides not matched to a gene: 12. The germline CDR1 and CDR2 sequences are ENHRY and SYGVKD. This CDR3 comprises 15 residues. This CDR3 is CATRLGRGDYNEQFF. For the CDR3, the DNA is TGTGCCACCAGATTGGGGCGGGGGGATTACAATGAGCAGTTCTTC.

The CDR3: CASSAGGFTDTQYF. CDR3 nucleotides: TGTGCCAGCAGCGCTGGGGGGTTCACAGATACGCAGTATTTT. This chain connects TRBV9 to TRBJ2-3; maybe TRBD2 (6 bases). The CDR3 totals 14 residues. Germline V gives CDR1 SGDLS, CDR2 YYNGEE. V was shortened by 3 bases and J by 2 bases, with 10 bases between the two germline ends. Supplemented by reference TRBV9 and TRBJ2-3, the full variable domain reads DSGVTQTPKHLITATGQRVTLRCSPRSGDLSVYWYQQSLDQGLQFLIQYYNGEERAKGNILERFSAQQFPDLHSELNLSSLELGDSALYFCASSAGGFTDTQYFGPGTRLTVL.

The chain is built from TRBV27 and TRBJ2-2; 10 positions agree with TRBD2. The V and J ends lost 6 bases and 2 bases, in that order; junction bases with no gene match: 3. Germline CDR1 MNHEY, CDR2 SMNVEV (reference sequence). The CDR3 contains 15 residues. Here the CDR3 reads CASRVAGGNTGELFF. CDR3 bases: TGTGCCAGCAGAGTAGCGGGAGGAAACACCGGGGAGCTGTTTTTT.

The V and J genes are TRBV6-5 and TRBJ2-2; 10 positions match TRBD1. CDR1 MNHEY and CDR2 SVGAGI come from the germline V gene. V shed 2 bases, J shed 4 bases, and the junction held 4 bases outside the gene matches. The CDR3 is 16 residues long. The CDR3 nucleotides are TGTGCCAGCAGTTACGGGACAGGGGTACCCACCGGGGAGCTGTTTTTT. Translation gives CASSYGTGVPTGELFF.

J is TRBJ2-1 and V is TRBV6-1, with unresolved D. Germline V gene data show CDR1 as MNHNS and CDR2 as SASEGT. The CDR3 totals 14 residues. V dropped 2 bases and J dropped 7 bases, with 12 bases sitting between them. The CDR3 sequence: CASSEQATTNEQFF. Here the CDR3 DNA reads TGTGCCAGCAGTGAACAGGCCACGACGAATGAGCAGTTCTTC.

In DNA form, the CDR3 reads TGTGCCAGCAGCTTAGAGTTCGGAGTGGAGCTGTTTTTT. It codes for CASSLEFGVELFF. This rearrangement joins TRBV11-2 to TRBJ2-2; D remains unclear. From germline, CDR1 is SGHAT and CDR2 FQNNGV. Trimming left V 0 bases short and J 10 bases short, with 9 bases between. The CDR3 consists of 13 residues. Variable domain in full (rest from reference TRBV11-2 and TRBJ2-2): EAGVAQSPRYKIIEKRQSVAFWCNPISGHATLYWYQQILGQGPKLLIQFQNNGVVDDSQLPKDRFSAERLKGVDSTLKIQPAKLEDSAVYLCASSLEFGVELFFGEGSRLTVL.

J is TRBJ2-7 and V is TRBV19, with TRBD2 matching 7 bases. Germline V gene data show CDR1 as LNHDA and CDR2 as SQIVND (reference sequence). V was pared by 3 bases and J by 4 bases, with 12 bases of the junction left unmatched. The CDR3 totals 16 residues. CDR3 region: CASSIHGPAGFYEQYF. In DNA, the CDR3 is TGTGCCAGTAGTATTCACGGACCAGCGGGGTTTTACGAGCAGTACTTC.

The chain links TRBV3-1 (or the pseudogene TRBV3-2) to TRBJ2-5; 7 positions match TRBD2. The CDR3 extends over 14 amino acids. Germline lookup yields CDR1 LGHDT and CDR2 YNNKEL (reference sequence). Trimming cost V 0 bases and J 5 bases; bases outside gene matches: 3. The CDR3 DNA sequence: TGTGCCAGCAGCCAAGACAAGGGAGGGGAGACCCAGTACTTC. As protein: CASSQDKGGETQYF.

V and J are TRBV3-1 (or the pseudogene TRBV3-2) and TRBJ2-7, with 15 bases identical to TRBD2. The CDR3 length is 17 residues. Germline values: CDR1 LGHDT, CDR2 YNNKEL (reference sequence). V dropped 1 base and J dropped 3; count of bases not matched to a gene: 4. DNA of the CDR3: TGTGCCAGCAGCCAAGCGGGACTAGCGGGAGGAGGCTACGAGCAGTACTTC. Translating gives CASSQAGLAGGGYEQYF.

V and J are TRBV7-8 and TRBJ2-3, with D unclear. The germline V gene encodes CDR1 SGHVS and CDR2 FQNEAQ. V lost 5 bases, J lost 3 bases, and 6 bases lay in between. This CDR3 is 12 amino acids long. The CDR3 DNA sequence: TGTGCCAGCAGCCTCCTAACAGATACGCAGTATTTT. This encodes CASSLLTDTQYF. Drawing the rest from reference TRBV7-8 and TRBJ2-3, the complete variable domain is GAGVSQSPRYKVAKRGQDVALRCDPISGHVSLFWYQQALGQGPEFLTYFQNEAQLDKSGLPSDRFFAERPEGSVSTLKIQRTQQEDSAVYLCASSLLTDTQYFGPGTRLTVL.

This clone showed up just once. This chain links TRBV5-6 with TRBJ2-7, with 9 bases matching TRBD2. The CDR3 extends over 15 amino acids. CDR1 is SGHDT, CDR2 YYEEEE, per germline. With 0 bases clipped from V and 6 bases from J, the junction kept 7 bases outside the gene matches. The CDR3 sequence: CASSLEGGRVREQYF. The CDR3 DNA follows: TGTGCCAGCAGCTTGGAGGGCGGGAGGGTTCGCGAGCAGTACTTC.

As for this clone: One end of the junction fails to match germline, which may point to a read error. The chain combines TRBV7-8 with TRBJ2-1, with TRBD2 as a possible D gene (6 bases). Germline V gene lookup returns CDR1 SGHVS and CDR2 FQNEAQ. This CDR3 is 16 amino acids long. The CDR3 spells CASSLGTPNSYNEQFF. The CDR3 DNA is TGTGCCAGCAGTTTAGGGACTCCGAACTCCTACAATGAGCAGTTCTTC.

The chain recombines TRBV19 with TRBJ1-5, with 8 positions matching TRBD1. Germline CDR1 and CDR2: LNHDA and SQIVND (reference sequence). Trimming at V came to 5 bases and at J to 4 bases, leaving 13 bases not matched to a gene. The CDR3 spans 17 residues. The CDR3 protein is CASSSPRTGLKNQPQHF. CDR3 bases: TGTGCCAGTAGTTCCCCACGGACAGGGTTAAAGAATCAGCCCCAGCATTTT.

This clone is termed medium-sized. This rearrangement joins TRBV7-9 to TRBJ1-2, with 9 bases aligning to TRBD1. J lost 6 bases, V lost 1 base, and 6 bases had no gene match. CDR1 SEHNR and CDR2 FQNEAQ come from the germline V gene (reference sequence). The CDR3 extends over 15 amino acids. The CDR3 here is CASSLGDRERDGYTF. The DNA of the CDR3 is TGTGCCAGCAGCTTAGGGGACAGGGAAAGGGATGGCTACACCTTC.

The chain employs TRBV7-8 and TRBJ2-7; D remains unclear. Between the trimmed V and J ends, which lost 6 bases and 2 bases, there was a span of 17 bases. This CDR3 comprises 15 residues. Per the germline V gene, CDR1 is SGHVS and CDR2 is FQNEAQ. CDR3 sequence: CASSRGRDSTYEQYF. CDR3 nucleotides: TGTGCCAGCAGTAGAGGCCGAGACTCTACCTACGAGCAGTACTTC.

The chain is built from TRBV27 and TRBJ2-7, with 13 bases that match TRBD2. CDR1 is MNHEY, CDR2 SMNVEV, per germline (reference sequence). CDR3 size: 15 residues. J lost 5 bases, V lost 5 bases, and 6 bases had no gene match. CDR3 coding DNA: TGTGCCAGCAGTCCCGGACTAGCGGGGGCCCACGAGCAGTACTTC. Translating it yields CASSPGLAGAHEQYF.

The chain links TRBV5-1 to TRBJ2-3, with D maybe TRBD1 (6 bases). The germline V gene encodes CDR1 SGHRS and CDR2 YFSETQ. The CDR3 covers 20 residues. V lost 2 bases and J lost 0, with 25 bases in between. The CDR3 is CASSLTSYPGTTTSTDTQYF. CDR3 nucleotide sequence: TGCGCCAGCAGCTTAACTAGTTACCCGGGGACAACAACAAGCACAGATACGCAGTATTTT.